What follows are 13 T cell receptor beta chains derived from one specimen sequenced in a study of T cells in Graves' hyperthyroidism and ophthalmopathy. Amplified regions were TCR beta CDR3 sequences from RNA transcripts. When the TCR CDR3 underwent first-round RT-PCR, the HTBI primer set was used. A single record per CDR3 protein comes from TCRdb applying MiXCR to the multiplex PCR reads. The table has over 400,000 distinct CDR3 sequences, roughly 14% seen once. Material for sequencing was blood. These TCRs come from a man aged 18 to 29 with Graves' ophthalmopathy.

This clonotype was found many times. The chain couples TRBV11-3 to TRBJ2-5, with D maybe TRBD1 (5 bases). CDR3 length equals 12 residues. From germline, CDR1 is SGHNT and CDR2 YENEEA. Trimming stripped 5 bases from V and 3 bases from J, with 7 bases between. The CDR3 spells CASSLTEETQYF. The CDR3 DNA is TGTGCCAGCAGCCTGACAGAAGAGACCCAGTACTTC.

The chain joins TRBV5-1 to TRBJ2-2; 14 positions agree with TRBD2. J was trimmed by 11 bases and V by 4 bases; bases with no gene match: 7. Per the germline V gene, CDR1 is SGHRS and CDR2 is YFSETQ. The CDR3 contains 15 residues. CDR3 protein: CASSDRTSGRSELFF. CDR3 DNA sequence: TGCGCCAGCAGCGACCGGACTAGCGGGAGGAGCGAGCTGTTTTTT.

The rearrangement uses TRBV6-5 and TRBJ2-7; TRBD2 might be the D (5 bases). Matching the DNA end better, TRBJ2-1 makes the J call doubtful. CDR1 is MNHEY and CDR2 is SVGAGI in the germline V gene. This CDR3 comprises 15 residues. The CDR3 DNA is TGTGCCAGCAGTTACAGTAGCGCCGTCTCCTACGAGCAGTTCTTC. Protein sequence: CASSYSSAVSYEQFF.

There are a few counts of this clonotype. The V and J genes are TRBV9 and TRBJ2-1; 9 bases match TRBD2. The V and J ends lost 5 bases and 0 bases, in that order; junction bases with no gene match: 6. This CDR3 has 16 amino acids. CDR1 is SGDLS, CDR2 YYNGEE, per germline. CDR3 residues: CASRSTSGSSYNEQFF. For the CDR3, the DNA is TGTGCCAGCAGGTCGACTAGCGGCAGCTCCTACAATGAGCAGTTCTTC. Full variable domain (rest looked up from reference TRBV9 and TRBJ2-1): DSGVTQTPKHLITATGQRVTLRCSPRSGDLSVYWYQQSLDQGLQFLIQYYNGEERAKGNILERFSAQQFPDLHSELNLSSLELGDSALYFCASRSTSGSSYNEQFFGPGTRLTVL.

This clonotype has at least ten counts. This chain connects TRBV30 to TRBJ2-1; unclear D gene. V shed 3 bases and J shed 0 bases, with 6 bases lying between them. CDR1 and CDR2 (germline): GTSNPN, SVGIG (reference sequence). The CDR3 runs 13 residues. CDR3 bases: TGTGCCTGGAGATACAGCTCCTACAATGAGCAGTTCTTC. Translated: CAWRYSSYNEQFF.

This clonotype was counted ten times or more. J is TRBJ1-4 and V is TRBV10-3; TRBD1 matches 10 bases. There are 15 residues in the CDR3. Per the germline V gene, CDR1 is ENHRY and CDR2 is SYGVKD. The trim removed 6 bases at V and 7 bases at J, leaving 8 bases unmatched. Written as DNA, the CDR3 is TGTGCCATCAGGGACCCCGGGACAGGGGTTGAAAAACTGTTTTTT. This translates into CAIRDPGTGVEKLFF.

This clonotype was counted only a few times. The chain combines TRBV9 with TRBJ1-6, with D unresolved. V was cut by 0 bases and J by 0 bases, with 7 bases left in between. Germline CDR1 and CDR2: SGDLS and YYNGEE. The CDR3 is made up of 16 amino acids. CDR3 DNA sequence: TGTGCCAGCAGCGTAGGTCATAGCTCCTATAATTCACCCCTCCACTTT. This codes for CASSVGHSSYNSPLHF.

The V and J genes are TRBV5-1 and TRBJ2-5; D perhaps matches TRBD2 (7 bases). Trimming stripped 0 bases from V and 7 bases from J, with 13 bases between. Germline V gene sequence: CDR1 SGHRS, CDR2 YFSETQ. This CDR3 region has 14 residues. CDR3 region: CASSLVSGGPTQYF. CDR3 coding DNA: TGCGCCAGCAGCTTGGTGTCGGGGGGCCCGACCCAGTACTTC.

The chain couples TRBV6-1 to TRBJ1-2; D remains unclear. The V and J ends lost 6 bases and 7 bases respectively, with 12 bases between them. Germline CDR1 MNHNS, CDR2 SASEGT. This CDR3 has 12 amino acids. The CDR3 here is CASSPPSGGYTF. The CDR3 DNA reads TGTGCCAGCAGCCCACCGTCGGGTGGCTACACCTTC.

This clonotype was seen repeatedly, ten times or more. The CDR3 bases are TGCGCCAGCAGCCCCGGGGACAGCTTCTACGAGCAGTACTTC. It encodes CASSPGDSFYEQYF. The rearrangement uses TRBV5-1 and TRBJ2-7, with TRBD1 identical over 7 bases. V was pared by 4 bases and J by 3 bases, with 7 bases of the junction left unmatched. The CDR3 covers 14 residues. Germline V CDR1 and CDR2: SGHRS, YFSETQ.

Ten or more counts support this clonotype. The gene calls are TRBV7-9 and TRBJ2-1; 11 bases align to TRBD2. Germline CDR1 and CDR2: SEHNR and FQNEAQ (reference sequence). CDR3 length: 16 residues. After removal of 3 bases from V and 3 bases from J, the junction contained 4 bases not matched to a gene. CDR3 loop: CASSFPGTSGYNEQFF. CDR3 nucleotides: TGTGCCAGCAGCTTCCCCGGGACTAGCGGCTACAATGAGCAGTTCTTC.

This clonotype was observed many times. CDR3 nucleotides: TGTGCCAGCAGCTTAGGGGGGACAGGGTATAGCAATCAGCCCCAGCATTTT. Residues: CASSLGGTGYSNQPQHF. The chain links TRBV13 to TRBJ1-5; 9 bases match TRBD1. The trim removed 0 bases at V and 0 bases at J, leaving 3 bases unmatched. Germline CDR1 and CDR2: PRHDT and FYEKMQ (reference sequence). CDR3 size: 17 residues.

This clonotype was observed many times. J is TRBJ2-7 and V is TRBV6-1; TRBD2 matches at 12 bases. This CDR3 has 15 amino acids. V trimming: 5 bases; J trimming: 4 bases; junction bases outside the gene matches: 6. CDR1 is MNHNS, CDR2 SASEGT, per germline. The CDR3 bases are TGTGCCAGCAGTTGGAGGCTAGCGGGGGGGTACGAGCAGTACTTC. Translated, it gives CASSWRLAGGYEQYF.